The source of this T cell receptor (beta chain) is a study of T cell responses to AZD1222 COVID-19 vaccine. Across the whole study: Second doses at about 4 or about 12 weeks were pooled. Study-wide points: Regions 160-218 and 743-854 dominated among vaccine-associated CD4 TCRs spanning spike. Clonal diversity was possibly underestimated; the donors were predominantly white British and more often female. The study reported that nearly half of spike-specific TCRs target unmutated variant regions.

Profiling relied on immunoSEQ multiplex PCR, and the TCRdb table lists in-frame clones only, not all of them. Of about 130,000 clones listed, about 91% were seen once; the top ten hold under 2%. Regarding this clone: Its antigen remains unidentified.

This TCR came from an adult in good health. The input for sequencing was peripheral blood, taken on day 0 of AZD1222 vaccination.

The chain's CDR3 is CASSPGDIYGYTF. In DNA, the CDR3 is TGTGCCAGCAGCCCCGGGGACATCTATGGCTACACCTTC. The genes are TRBV5-5 and TRBJ1-2; tentative D call: TRBD1 (6 bases). This CDR3 comprises 13 residues. CDR1 is SGHKS, CDR2 YYEKEE, per germline (reference sequence). Trimming cost V 4 bases and J 4 bases, with 11 bases left between them.